These 4 T cell receptor beta chains were all obtained from the same sample, sequenced in a study of blood T cell repertoires in COVID-19. Profiled with immunoSEQ multiplex PCR; TCRdb holds only in-frame clones, not every one. The sample lists some 96,000 clones; 90% to 95% were seen once. The sample taken for sequencing was peripheral blood. The receptor source for this set is a man between 45 and 60 years old with active COVID-19.

A word on this clone: Other nucleotide sequences from this sample produce the same CDR3. The V gene is TRBV9, the J gene TRBJ1-3; the D gene is possibly TRBD1 (5 bases). Trimming shortened V by 2 bases and J by 2 bases, and 8 bases separated the two germline ends. The germline V gene has CDR1 SGDLS and CDR2 YYNGEE. The CDR3 has 14 amino acids. CDR3 amino acids: CASSVGGAGNTIYF. The CDR3 nucleotides are TGTGCCAGCAGCGTCGGGGGGGCTGGAAACACCATATATTTT.

The chain couples TRBV29-1 to TRBJ1-1, with D maybe TRBD1 (5 bases). Germline-derived CDR1 and CDR2 are SQVTM and ANQGSEA. The CDR3 covers 13 residues. V gave up 6 bases and J gave up 0 bases, with 11 bases separating them. The CDR3 bases are TGCAGCGTGTGGGGCGACATGAACACTGAAGCTTTCTTT. Its translation: CSVWGDMNTEAFF. The variable domain in full, with the rest retrieved from reference TRBV29-1 and TRBJ1-1, is SAVISQKPSRDICQRGTSLTIQCQVDSQVTMMFWYRQQPGQSLTLIATANQGSEATYESGFVIDKFPISRPNLTFSTLTVSNMSPEDSSIYLCSVWGDMNTEAFFGQGTRLTVV.

The V call is TRBV6-5, the J call TRBJ1-3; weak D call: TRBD1 (5 bases). Germline V lookup: CDR1 MNHEY, CDR2 SVGAGI. The germline V and J ends were trimmed by 2 bases and 0 bases, with 11 bases remaining between them. The CDR3 consists of 16 residues. DNA for the CDR3: TGTGCCAGCAGTTACAGTCAGGGCAACTCTGGAAACACCATATATTTT. Its translation is CASSYSQGNSGNTIYF.

Here the CDR3 reads CASSFGSDTQYF. The DNA of the CDR3 is TGCGCCAGCAGCTTCGGTTCAGATACGCAGTATTTT. The rearrangement joins TRBV5-1 to TRBJ2-3; D not resolved. CDR1 and CDR2 (germline): SGHRS, YFSETQ. The CDR3 is made up of 12 amino acids. V lost 2 bases and J lost 4, with 5 bases in between.